This T cell receptor (beta chain) was found in a study of T cells in Graves' hyperthyroidism and ophthalmopathy. Disease lasting under 3 months, a NOSPECS grade of at least 4, and a Clinical Activity Score of at least 3 were features of the ophthalmopathy patients. Clinical symptoms, serum thyroxine, TRAb, thyroid ultrasound and orbital computed tomography established diagnosis. J gave up 7 bases and V 7 bases, and 12 bases lay outside the gene matches. Germline V gene sequence: CDR1 SGDLS, CDR2 YYNGEE. This CDR3 is built from 15 residues. RNA transcripts yielded amplified TCR beta CDR3 regions. HTBI primers were the set used in a first-round RT-PCR of the TCR CDR3. One entry per CDR3 protein results from TCRdb running MiXCR on the multiplex PCR reads. Here the sample spans approximately 400,000 distinct CDR3 sequences, more than 12% being singletons.

The rearrangement links TRBV9 to TRBJ2-2; 8 bases line up with TRBD2. The sequencing sample was made of blood. The receptor's source is a woman in her twenties or thirties with Graves' ophthalmopathy. The CDR3 spells CASRPGGGFVGELFF. The CDR3 coding sequence is TGTGCCAGCCGTCCGGGCGGGGGGTTCGTCGGGGAGCTGTTTTTT. The complete variable domain, with remaining parts taken from reference TRBV9 and TRBJ2-2, reads DSGVTQTPKHLITATGQRVTLRCSPRSGDLSVYWYQQSLDQGLQFLIQYYNGEERAKGNILERFSAQQFPDLHSELNLSSLELGDSALYFCASRPGGGFVGELFFGEGSRLTVL.